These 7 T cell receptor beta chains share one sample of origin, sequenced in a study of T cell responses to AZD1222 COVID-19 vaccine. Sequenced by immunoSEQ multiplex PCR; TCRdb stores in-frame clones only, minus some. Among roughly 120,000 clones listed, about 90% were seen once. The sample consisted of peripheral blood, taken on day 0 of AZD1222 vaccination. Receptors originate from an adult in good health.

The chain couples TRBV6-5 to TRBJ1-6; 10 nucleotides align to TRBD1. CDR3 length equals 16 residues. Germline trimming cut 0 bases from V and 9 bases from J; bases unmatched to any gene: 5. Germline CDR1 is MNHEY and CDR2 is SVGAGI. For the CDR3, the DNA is TGTGCCAGCAGTTACTCGTACCGGGACAGGGGTTCACCCCTCCACTTT. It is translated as CASSYSYRDRGSPLHF.

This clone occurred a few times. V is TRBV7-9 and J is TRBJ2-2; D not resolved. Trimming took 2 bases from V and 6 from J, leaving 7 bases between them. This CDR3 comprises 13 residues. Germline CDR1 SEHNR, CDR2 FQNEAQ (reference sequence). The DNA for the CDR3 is TGTGCCAGCAGCTTACCAGGAGCCGGGGAGCTGTTTTTT. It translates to CASSLPGAGELFF.

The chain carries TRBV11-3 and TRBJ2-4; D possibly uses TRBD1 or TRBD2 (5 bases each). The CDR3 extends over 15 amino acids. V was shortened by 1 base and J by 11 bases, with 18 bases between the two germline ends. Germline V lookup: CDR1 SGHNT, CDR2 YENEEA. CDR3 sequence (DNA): TGTGCCAGCAGCTTAGCGGGGCGGGCCGTAACGGTTCAGTACTTC. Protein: CASSLAGRAVTVQYF. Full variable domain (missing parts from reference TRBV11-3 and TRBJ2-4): EAGVVQSPRYKIIEKKQPVAFWCNPISGHNTLYWYLQNLGQGPELLIRYENEEAVDDSQLPKDRFSAERLKGVDSTLKIQPAELGDSAVYLCASSLAGRAVTVQYFGAGTRLSVL.

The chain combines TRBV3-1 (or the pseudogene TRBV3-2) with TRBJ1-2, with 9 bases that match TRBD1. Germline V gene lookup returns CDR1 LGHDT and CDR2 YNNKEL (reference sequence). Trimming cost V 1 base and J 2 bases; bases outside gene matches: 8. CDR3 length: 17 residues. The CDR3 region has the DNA TGTGCCAGCAGCCAAGGAACGACAGGGGGAGGGAACTATGGCTACACCTTC. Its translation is CASSQGTTGGGNYGYTF.

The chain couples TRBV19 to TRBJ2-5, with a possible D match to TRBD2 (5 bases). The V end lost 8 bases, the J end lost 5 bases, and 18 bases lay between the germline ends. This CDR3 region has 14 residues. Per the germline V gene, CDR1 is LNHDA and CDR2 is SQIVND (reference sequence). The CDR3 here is CASSFGIARETQYF. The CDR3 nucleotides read TGTGCCAGTTCATTCGGGATCGCCCGGGAGACCCAGTACTTC.

Here the CDR3 reads CASIGSGNEQFF. CDR3 nucleotides: TGTGCCAGCATCGGGAGCGGCAATGAGCAGTTCTTC. This sequence joins TRBV2 and TRBJ2-1, with D possibly TRBD2 on 6 matching bases. The CDR3 is made up of 12 amino acids. From germline, CDR1 is SNHLY and CDR2 FYNNEI. The germline V and J ends were trimmed by 7 bases and 6 bases, with 10 bases remaining between them.

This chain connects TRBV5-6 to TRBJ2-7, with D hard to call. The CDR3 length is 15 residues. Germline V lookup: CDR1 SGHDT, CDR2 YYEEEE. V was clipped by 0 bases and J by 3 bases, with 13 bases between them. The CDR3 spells CASSLGHFAYYEQYF. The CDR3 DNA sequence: TGTGCCAGCAGCTTGGGGCACTTCGCCTACTACGAGCAGTACTTC.